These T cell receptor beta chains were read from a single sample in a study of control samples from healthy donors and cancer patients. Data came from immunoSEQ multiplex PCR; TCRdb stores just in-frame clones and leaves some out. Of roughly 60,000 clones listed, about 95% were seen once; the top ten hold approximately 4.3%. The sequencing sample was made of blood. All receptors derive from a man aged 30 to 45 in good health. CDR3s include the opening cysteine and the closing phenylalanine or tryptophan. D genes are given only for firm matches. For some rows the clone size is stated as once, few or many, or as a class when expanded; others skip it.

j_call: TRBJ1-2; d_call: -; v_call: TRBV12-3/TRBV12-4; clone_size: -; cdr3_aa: CASSLAGDAGYTF; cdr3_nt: TGTGCCAGCAGTTTAGCCGGGGATGCCGGCTACACCTTC
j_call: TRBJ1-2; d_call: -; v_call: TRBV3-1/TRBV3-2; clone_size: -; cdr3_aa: CASSQVTAVQGYGYTF; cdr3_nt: TGTGCCAGCAGCCAAGTGACCGCAGTTCAGGGATATGGCTACACCTTC
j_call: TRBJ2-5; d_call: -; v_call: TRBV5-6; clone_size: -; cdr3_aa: CASSLGSRSSRETQYF; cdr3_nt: TGTGCCAGCAGCTTGGGGTCCAGGTCTTCTCGGGAGACCCAGTACTTC
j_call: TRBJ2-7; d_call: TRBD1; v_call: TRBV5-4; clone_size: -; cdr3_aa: CASSSRGQGAREQYF; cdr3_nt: TGTGCCAGCAGCTCGAGGGGACAGGGGGCACGAGAGCAGTACTTC
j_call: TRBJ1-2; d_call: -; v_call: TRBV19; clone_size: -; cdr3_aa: CASRETGIGYGYTF; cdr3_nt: TGTGCCAGTAGAGAAACAGGGATAGGGTATGGCTACACCTTC
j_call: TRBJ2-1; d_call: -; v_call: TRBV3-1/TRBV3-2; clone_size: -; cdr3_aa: CASSRTTGAGHNEQFF; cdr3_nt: TGTGCCAGCAGCCGGACGACGGGGGCGGGGCACAATGAGCAGTTCTTC
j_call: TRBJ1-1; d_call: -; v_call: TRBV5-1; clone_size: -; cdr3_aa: CASTGPGTNTEAFF; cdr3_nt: TGCGCCAGCACAGGCCCCGGGACGAACACTGAAGCTTTCTTT
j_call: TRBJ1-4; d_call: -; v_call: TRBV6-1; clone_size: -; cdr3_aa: CASSVDRRPTNEKLFF; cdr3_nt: TGTGCCAGCAGTGTCGACAGAAGACCAACTAATGAAAAACTGTTTTTT
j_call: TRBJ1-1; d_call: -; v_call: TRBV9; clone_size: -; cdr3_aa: CASSVTGPEAFF; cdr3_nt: TGTGCCAGCAGCGTGACGGGTCCTGAAGCTTTCTTT
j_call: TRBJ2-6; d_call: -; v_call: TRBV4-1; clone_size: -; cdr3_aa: CASSRPWGQSGANVLTF; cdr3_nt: TGCGCCAGCAGCCGCCCTTGGGGGCAGTCTGGGGCCAACGTCCTGACTTTC
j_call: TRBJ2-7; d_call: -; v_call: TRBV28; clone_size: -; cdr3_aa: CASSPISSSYEQYF; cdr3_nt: TGTGCCAGCAGTCCAATCTCTTCGAGCTACGAGCAGTACTTC
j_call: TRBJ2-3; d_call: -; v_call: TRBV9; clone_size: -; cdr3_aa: CASSVEGLTDTQYF; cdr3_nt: TGTGCCAGCAGCGTAGAGGGACTCACAGATACGCAGTATTTT
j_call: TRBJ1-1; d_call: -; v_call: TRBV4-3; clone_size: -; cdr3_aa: CASSPHKTGTNTEAFF; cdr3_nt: TGCGCCAGCAGCCCCCATAAAACAGGGACAAACACTGAAGCTTTCTTT
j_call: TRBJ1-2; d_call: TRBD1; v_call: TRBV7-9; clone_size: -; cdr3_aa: CASSLEGTGGDYGYTF; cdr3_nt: TGTGCCAGCAGCTTAGAGGGGACAGGGGGAGACTATGGCTACACCTTC
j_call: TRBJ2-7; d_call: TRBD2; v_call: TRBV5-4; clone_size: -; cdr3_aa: CASRPGVTSGLQGASYEQYF; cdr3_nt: TGTGCCAGCAGACCCGGGGTGACTAGCGGACTACAAGGGGCCTCTTACGAGCAGTACTTC
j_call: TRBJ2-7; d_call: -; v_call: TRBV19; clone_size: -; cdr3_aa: CASSIVGGTPSEQYF; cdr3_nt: TGTGCCAGTAGTATAGTAGGGGGAACCCCCTCCGAGCAGTACTTC
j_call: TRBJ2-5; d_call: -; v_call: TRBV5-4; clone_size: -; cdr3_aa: CASSSQSSFQETQYF; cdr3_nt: TGTGCCAGCAGCTCACAATCGAGCTTCCAAGAGACCCAGTACTTC
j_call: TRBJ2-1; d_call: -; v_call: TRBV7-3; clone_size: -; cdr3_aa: CASSLNRGDEQFF; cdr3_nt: TGTGCCAGCAGCTTAAATCGAGGCGATGAGCAGTTCTTC
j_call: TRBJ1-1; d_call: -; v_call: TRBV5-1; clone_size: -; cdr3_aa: CASSSPEGTEAFF; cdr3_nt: TGCGCCAGCAGCTCCCCTGAGGGCACTGAAGCTTTCTTT
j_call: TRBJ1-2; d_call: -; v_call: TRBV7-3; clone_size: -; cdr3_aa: CASSPGTTNYGYTF; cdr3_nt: TGTGCCAGCAGCCCTGGGACAACTAACTATGGCTACACCTTC
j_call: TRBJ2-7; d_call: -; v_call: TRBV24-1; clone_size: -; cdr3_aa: CATSAGYSYEQYF; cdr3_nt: TGTGCCACCAGTGCGGGATACAGCTACGAGCAGTACTTC
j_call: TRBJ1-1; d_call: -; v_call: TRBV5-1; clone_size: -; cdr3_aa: CASTGGSTEAFF; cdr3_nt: TGCGCCAGCACCGGGGGGAGCACTGAAGCTTTCTTT
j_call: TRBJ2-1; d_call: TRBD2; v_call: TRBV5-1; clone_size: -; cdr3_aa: CASSPGSGGFYNEQFF; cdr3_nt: TGCGCCAGCAGCCCGGGCAGCGGGGGCTTCTACAATGAGCAGTTCTTC
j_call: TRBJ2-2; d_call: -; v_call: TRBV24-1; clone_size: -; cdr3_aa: CATSDLGRENTGELFF; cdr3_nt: TGTGCCACCAGTGATTTGGGGCGGGAGAACACCGGGGAGCTGTTTTTT
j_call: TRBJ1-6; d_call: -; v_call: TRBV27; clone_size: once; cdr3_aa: CASSNPRQGSPLHF; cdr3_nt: TGTGCCAGCAGTAATCCCAGACAAGGCTCACCCCTCCACTTT
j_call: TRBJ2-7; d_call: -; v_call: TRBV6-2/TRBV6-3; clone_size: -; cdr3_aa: CASSSSGTHYEQYF; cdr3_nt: TGTGCCAGCAGTTCCTCCGGGACACACTACGAGCAGTACTTC
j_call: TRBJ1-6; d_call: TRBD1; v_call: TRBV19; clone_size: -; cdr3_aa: CASRGDRGQNSPLHF; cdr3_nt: TGTGCCAGTAGGGGAGACAGGGGGCAAAATTCACCCCTCCACTTT
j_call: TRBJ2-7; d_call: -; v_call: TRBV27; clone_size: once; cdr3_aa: CASSRTSGRGEQYF; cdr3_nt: TGTGCCAGCAGCCGAACGAGCGGACGTGGGGAGCAGTACTTC
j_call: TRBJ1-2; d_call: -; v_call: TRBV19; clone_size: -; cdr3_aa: CASSIDRGAVDGYTF; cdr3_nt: TGTGCCAGTAGTATAGATCGAGGAGCAGTCGATGGCTACACCTTC
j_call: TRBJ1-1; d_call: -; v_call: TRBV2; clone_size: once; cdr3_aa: CASRRTGLNTEAFF; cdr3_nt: TGTGCCAGCAGGCGAACAGGCCTTAACACTGAAGCTTTCTTT
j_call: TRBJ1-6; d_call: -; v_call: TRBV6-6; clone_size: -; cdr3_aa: CASRGTGNSPLHF; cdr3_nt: TGTGCCAGCAGGGGGACTGGTAATTCACCCCTCCACTTT
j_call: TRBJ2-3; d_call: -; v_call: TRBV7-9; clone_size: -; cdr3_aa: CASSLTRGRTDTQYF; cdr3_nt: TGTGCCAGCAGCTTAACCAGGGGACGCACAGATACGCAGTATTTT
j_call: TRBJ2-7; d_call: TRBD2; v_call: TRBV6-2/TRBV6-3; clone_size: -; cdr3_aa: CASSWTSGGQYF; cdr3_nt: TGTGCCAGCAGTTGGACTAGCGGGGGGCAGTACTTC
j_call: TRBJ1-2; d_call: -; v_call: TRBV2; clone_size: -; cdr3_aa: CASRQGGGYTF; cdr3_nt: TGTGCCAGCAGGCAGGGAGGGGGCTACACCTTC
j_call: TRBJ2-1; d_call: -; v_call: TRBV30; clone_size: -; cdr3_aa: CAWAPLSVSEQFF; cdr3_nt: TGTGCCTGGGCCCCCCTTAGCGTTAGTGAGCAGTTCTTC
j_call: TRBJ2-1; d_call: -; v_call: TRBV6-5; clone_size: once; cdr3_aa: CASRLDPTYNEQFF; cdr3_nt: TGTGCCAGCAGACTAGACCCTACCTACAATGAGCAGTTCTTC
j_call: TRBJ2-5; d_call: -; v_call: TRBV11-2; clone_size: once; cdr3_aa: CASSPHAGTETQYF; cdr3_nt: TGTGCCAGCAGCCCGCATGCAGGTACAGAGACCCAGTACTTC
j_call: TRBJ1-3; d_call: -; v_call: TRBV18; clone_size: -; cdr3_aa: CASSPPVSTDGNTIYF; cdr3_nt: TGTGCCAGCTCACCACCGGTTTCGACAGACGGAAACACCATATATTTT
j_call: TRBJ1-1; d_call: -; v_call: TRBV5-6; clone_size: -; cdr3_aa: CASSLARGPHNTEAFF; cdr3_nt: TGTGCCAGCAGCTTGGCCCGGGGGCCTCATAACACTGAAGCTTTCTTT
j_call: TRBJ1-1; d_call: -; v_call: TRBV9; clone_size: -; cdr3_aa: CASSAHKGTGDTEAFF; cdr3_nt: TGCGCCAGCAGCGCCCACAAGGGAACGGGTGACACTGAAGCTTTCTTT